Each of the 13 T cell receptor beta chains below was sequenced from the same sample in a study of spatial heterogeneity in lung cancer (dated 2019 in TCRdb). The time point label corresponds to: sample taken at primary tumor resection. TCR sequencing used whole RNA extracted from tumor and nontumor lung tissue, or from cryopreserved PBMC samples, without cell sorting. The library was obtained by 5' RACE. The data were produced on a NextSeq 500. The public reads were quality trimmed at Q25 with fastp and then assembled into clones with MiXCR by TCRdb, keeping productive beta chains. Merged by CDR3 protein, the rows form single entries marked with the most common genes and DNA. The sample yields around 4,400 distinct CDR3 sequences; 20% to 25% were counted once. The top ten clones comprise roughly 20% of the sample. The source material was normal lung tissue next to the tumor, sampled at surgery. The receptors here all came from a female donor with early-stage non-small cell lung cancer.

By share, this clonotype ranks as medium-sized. CDR3 in DNA: TGTGCCAGCAGCTTAGGCGGCACCGTACAGGGTGGAAAAAACATTCAGTACTTC. Amino acid sequence: CASSLGGTVQGGKNIQYF. The chain combines TRBV11-2 with TRBJ2-4; the D gene is possibly TRBD1 (6 bases). CDR3 length: 18 amino acids. V lost 1 base, J lost 4 bases, and 20 bases lay in between. Germline V gene sequence: CDR1 SGHAT, CDR2 FQNNGV.

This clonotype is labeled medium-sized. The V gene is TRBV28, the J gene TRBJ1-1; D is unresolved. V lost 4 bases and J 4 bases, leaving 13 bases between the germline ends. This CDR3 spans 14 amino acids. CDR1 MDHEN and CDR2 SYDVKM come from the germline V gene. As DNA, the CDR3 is TGTGCCAGCAGTTCCGACCTCAGGCCCACTGAAGCTTTCTTT. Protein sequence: CASSSDLRPTEAFF.

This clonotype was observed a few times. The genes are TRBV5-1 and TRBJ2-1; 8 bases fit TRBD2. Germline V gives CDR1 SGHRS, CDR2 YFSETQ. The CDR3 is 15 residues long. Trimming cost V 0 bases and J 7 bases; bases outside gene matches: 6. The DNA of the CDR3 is TGCGCCAGCAGCTTGGTAATAGCGGGAAATAATGAGCAGTTCTTC. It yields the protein CASSLVIAGNNEQFF.

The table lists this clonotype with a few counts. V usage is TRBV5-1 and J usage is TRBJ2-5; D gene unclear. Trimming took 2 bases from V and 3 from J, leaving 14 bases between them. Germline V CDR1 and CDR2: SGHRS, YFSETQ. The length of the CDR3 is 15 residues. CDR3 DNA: TGCGCCAGCAGCTTCGAAGGGAACACCGAAGAGACCCAGTACTTC. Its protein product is CASSFEGNTEETQYF.

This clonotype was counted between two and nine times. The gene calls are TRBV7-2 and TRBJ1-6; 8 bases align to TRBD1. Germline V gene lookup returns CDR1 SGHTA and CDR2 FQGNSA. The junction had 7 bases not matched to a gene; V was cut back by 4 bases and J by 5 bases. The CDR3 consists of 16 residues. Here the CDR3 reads CASSWTGRVDNSPLHF. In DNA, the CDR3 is TGTGCCAGCAGCTGGACAGGGCGGGTTGATAATTCACCCCTCCACTTT.

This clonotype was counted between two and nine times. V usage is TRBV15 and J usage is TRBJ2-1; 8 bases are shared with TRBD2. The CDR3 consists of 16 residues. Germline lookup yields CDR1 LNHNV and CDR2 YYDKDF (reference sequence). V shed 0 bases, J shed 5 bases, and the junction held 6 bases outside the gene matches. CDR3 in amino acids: CATSRDRGGLHNEQFF. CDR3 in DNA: TGTGCCACCAGCAGAGATCGGGGGGGCTTACACAATGAGCAGTTCTTC. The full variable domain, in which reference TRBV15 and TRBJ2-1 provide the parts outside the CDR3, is DAMVIQNPRYQVTQFGKPVTLSCSQTLNHNVMYWYQQKSSQAPKLLFHYYDKDFNNEADTPDNFQSRRPNTSFCFLDIRSPGLGDTAMYLCATSRDRGGLHNEQFFGPGTRLTVL.

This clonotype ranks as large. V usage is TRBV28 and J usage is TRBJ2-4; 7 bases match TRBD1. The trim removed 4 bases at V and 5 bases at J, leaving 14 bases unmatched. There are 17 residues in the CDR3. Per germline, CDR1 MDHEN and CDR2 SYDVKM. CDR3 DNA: TGTGCCAGCAGTTCGCACTCTGACAGGGAAGGCCAAAACATTCAGTACTTC. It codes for CASSSHSDREGQNIQYF.

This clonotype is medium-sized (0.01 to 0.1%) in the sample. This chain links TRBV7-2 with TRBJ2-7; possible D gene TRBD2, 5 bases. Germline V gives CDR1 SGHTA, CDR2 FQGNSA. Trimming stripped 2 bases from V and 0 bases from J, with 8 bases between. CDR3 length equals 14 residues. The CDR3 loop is CASSLRGHSYEQYF. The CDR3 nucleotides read TGTGCCAGCAGCTTAAGAGGGCACTCCTACGAGCAGTACTTC.

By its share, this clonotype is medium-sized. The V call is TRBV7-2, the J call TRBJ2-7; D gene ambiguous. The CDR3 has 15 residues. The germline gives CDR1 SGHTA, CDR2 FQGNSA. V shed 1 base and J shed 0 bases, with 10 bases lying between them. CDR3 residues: CASSLVGMSSYEQYF. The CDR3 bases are TGTGCCAGCAGCTTAGTCGGCATGAGCTCCTACGAGCAGTACTTC.

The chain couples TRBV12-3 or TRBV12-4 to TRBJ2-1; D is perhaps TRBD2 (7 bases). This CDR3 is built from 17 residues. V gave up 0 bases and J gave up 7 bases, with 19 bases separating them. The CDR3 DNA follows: TGTGCCAGCAGTTTAGCGCTAGGGGCGGGGGCTTTGAATGAGCAGTTCTTC. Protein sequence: CASSLALGAGALNEQFF.

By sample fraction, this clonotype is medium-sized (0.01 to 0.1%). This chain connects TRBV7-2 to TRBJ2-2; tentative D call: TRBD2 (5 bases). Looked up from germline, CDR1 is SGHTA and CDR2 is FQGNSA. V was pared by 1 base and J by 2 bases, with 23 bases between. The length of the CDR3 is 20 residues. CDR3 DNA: TGTGCCAGCAGCTTAGTCGTGTTACGGGTCAGACTATCAAACACCGGGGAGCTGTTTTTT. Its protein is CASSLVVLRVRLSNTGELFF.

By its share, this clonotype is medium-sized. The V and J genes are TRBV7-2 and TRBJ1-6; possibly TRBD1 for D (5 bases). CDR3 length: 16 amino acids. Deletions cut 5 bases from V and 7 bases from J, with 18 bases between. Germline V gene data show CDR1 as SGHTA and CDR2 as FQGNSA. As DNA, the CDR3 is TGTGCCAGCAGCACGCAGGGTCCTCAGACGAATTCACCCCTCCACTTT. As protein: CASSTQGPQTNSPLHF.

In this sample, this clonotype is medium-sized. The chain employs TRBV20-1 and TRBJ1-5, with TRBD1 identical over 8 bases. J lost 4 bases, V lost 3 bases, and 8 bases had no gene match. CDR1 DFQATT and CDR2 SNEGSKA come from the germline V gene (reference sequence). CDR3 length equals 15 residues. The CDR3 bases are TGCAGTGCTAGTAAACTCGGACAGGGAAATCAGCCCCAGCATTTT. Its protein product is CSASKLGQGNQPQHF.